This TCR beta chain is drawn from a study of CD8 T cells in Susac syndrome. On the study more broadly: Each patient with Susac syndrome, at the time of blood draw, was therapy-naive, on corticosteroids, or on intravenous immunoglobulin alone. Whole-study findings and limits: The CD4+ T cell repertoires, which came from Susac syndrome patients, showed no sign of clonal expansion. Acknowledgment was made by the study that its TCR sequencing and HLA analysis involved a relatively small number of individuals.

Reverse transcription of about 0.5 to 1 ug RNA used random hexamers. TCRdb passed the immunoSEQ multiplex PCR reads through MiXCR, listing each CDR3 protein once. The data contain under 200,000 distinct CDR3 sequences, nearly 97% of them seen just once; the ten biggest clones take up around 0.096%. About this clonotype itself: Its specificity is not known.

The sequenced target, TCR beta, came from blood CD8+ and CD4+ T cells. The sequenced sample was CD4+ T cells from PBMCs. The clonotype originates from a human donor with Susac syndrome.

The CDR3 here is CAWSVANHYEQYF. The CDR3 DNA follows: TGTGCCTGGAGTGTAGCCAACCACTACGAGCAGTACTTC. The chain carries TRBV30 and TRBJ2-7; D is uncertain. Trimming stripped 0 bases from V and 3 bases from J, with 9 bases between. This CDR3 comprises 13 residues. Germline CDR1 and CDR2: GTSNPN and SVGIG (reference sequence).